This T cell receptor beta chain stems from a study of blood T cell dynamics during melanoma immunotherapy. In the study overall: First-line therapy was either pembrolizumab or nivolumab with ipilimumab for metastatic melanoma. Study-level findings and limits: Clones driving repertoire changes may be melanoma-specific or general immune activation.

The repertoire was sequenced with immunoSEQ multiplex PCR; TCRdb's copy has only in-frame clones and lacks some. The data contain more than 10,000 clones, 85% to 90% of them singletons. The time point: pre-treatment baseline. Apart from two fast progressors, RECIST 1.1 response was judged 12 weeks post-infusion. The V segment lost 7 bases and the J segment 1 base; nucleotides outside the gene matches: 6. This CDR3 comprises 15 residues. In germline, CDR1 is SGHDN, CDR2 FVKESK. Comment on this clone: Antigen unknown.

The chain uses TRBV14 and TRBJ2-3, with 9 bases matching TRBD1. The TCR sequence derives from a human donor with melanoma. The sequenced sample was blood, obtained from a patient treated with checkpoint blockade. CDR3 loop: CASTAWTGGTDTQYF. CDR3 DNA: TGTGCCAGCACCGCATGGACAGGGGGCACAGATACGCAGTATTTT. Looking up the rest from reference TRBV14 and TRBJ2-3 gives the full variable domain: EAGVTQFPSHSVIEKGQTVTLRCDPISGHDNLYWYRRVMGKEIKFLLHFVKESKQDESGMPNNRFLAERTGGTYSTLKVQPAELEDSGVYFCASTAWTGGTDTQYFGPGTRLTVL.